A selection of T cell receptor beta chains follows, all from one sample in a study of T cell responses to AZD1222 COVID-19 vaccine. Sequencing was performed with immunoSEQ multiplex PCR; in TCRdb, only in-frame clones are kept and a portion is missing. The top ten clones hold more than 13% of a sample with about 120,000 clones, around 93% of them seen once. Sequenced material: peripheral blood, taken on day 0 of AZD1222 vaccination. All receptors derive from an adult in good health. Each CDR3 is given with its conserved first and last residue. The D gene is left open where the match is weak. A row's size may be missing; if present it is once, few, many or a size class.

V,J,D,size,DNA,CDR3
TRBV6-5,TRBJ1-1,-,once,TGTGCCAGCAGTACCCGGAGGGGGGGCCCCACTGAAGCTTTCTTT,CASSTRRGGPTEAFF
TRBV7-2,TRBJ1-6,-,-,TGTGCCAGCAGCTTAGCCTTTTTCGGGGGGAACTCCTATAATTCACCCCTCCACTTT,CASSLAFFGGNSYNSPLHF
TRBV5-1,TRBJ1-1,-,-,TGCGCCAGCAGCTTGCCCGGGTTGACTGAAGCTTTCTTT,CASSLPGLTEAFF
TRBV4-3,TRBJ1-6,-,-,TGCGCCAGCAGCCAAGAGAGCCCCGGGCGGGGCCCACCCCTCCACTTT,CASSQESPGRGPPLHF
TRBV14,TRBJ1-2,-,-,TGTGCCAGCAGCCAAGTTGGGGGCCCAACGATTGGTGGCTACACCTTC,CASSQVGGPTIGGYTF
TRBV14,TRBJ2-2,-,once,TGTGCCAGCAGCCAAGTACAGTCAGGATGGGGCGGGGAGCTGTTTTTT,CASSQVQSGWGGELFF
TRBV6-2/TRBV6-3,TRBJ1-5,-,-,TGTGCCAGCAGTTACCCGGAGGGGCAGCACAATAGCAATCAGCCCCAGCATTTT,CASSYPEGQHNSNQPQHF
TRBV6-1,TRBJ1-2,-,-,TGTGCCGGCAGTGAAACACAGTTCTATGGCTACACCTTC,CAGSETQFYGYTF
TRBV19,TRBJ1-4,-,once,TGTGCCAGTAGGGAAGACAGCCTACGAGTCGAAAAACTGTTTTTT,CASREDSLRVEKLFF
TRBV28,TRBJ1-5,-,-,TGTGCCAGCAGTTTACAGTCTAGCAATCAGCCCCAGCATTTT,CASSLQSSNQPQHF
TRBV12-3/TRBV12-4,TRBJ1-1,-,-,TGTGCCAGCAGTTTTTCGCCAAACACTGAAGCTTTCTTT,CASSFSPNTEAFF
TRBV13,TRBJ1-6,-,-,TGTGCCAGCAGCTTAGGCCTGGTGAATTCACCCCTCCACTTT,CASSLGLVNSPLHF
TRBV10-3,TRBJ2-5,-,-,TGTGCCATCAGTGGGGCAGGGGTAGAGACCCAGTACTTC,CAISGAGVETQYF
TRBV27,TRBJ1-2,-,-,TGTGCCAGCAGTTGGAGAGAGGGGGACGGCTACACCTTC,CASSWREGDGYTF
TRBV9,TRBJ2-3,-,-,TGTGCCAGCAGCGTAAAGGGACAAGCCGGCACAGATACGCAGTATTTT,CASSVKGQAGTDTQYF
TRBV27,TRBJ1-2,-,-,TGTGCCAGCAGCGTCACCCGTGGGTATGGCTACACCTTC,CASSVTRGYGYTF
TRBV18,TRBJ1-2,TRBD1,-,TGTGCCAGCTCCCCGGGACAGTCTAACTATGGCTACACCTTC,CASSPGQSNYGYTF
TRBV28,TRBJ1-3,-,-,TGTGCCAGCAGTTCCTTAACGGGAGGAAACACCATATATTTT,CASSSLTGGNTIYF
TRBV7-2,TRBJ1-5,-,-,TGTGCCAGCAGCACCCAGAATCAGCCCCAGCATTTT,CASSTQNQPQHF
TRBV27,TRBJ1-2,-,-,TGTGCCAGCAGACCCTTGGGGGCTACGGACTATGGCTACACCTTC,CASRPLGATDYGYTF
TRBV10-3,TRBJ2-1,TRBD2,-,TGTGCCATTTCAGGAGAGGGAGGGGCCCTCCAAATCTTC,CAISGEGGALQIF
TRBV9,TRBJ2-3,-,-,TGTGCCAGCAGCGTAGGTAACCTGGGGGATACGCAGTATTTT,CASSVGNLGDTQYF
TRBV28,TRBJ2-7,-,-,TGTGCCAGCAGCGGCAGGCCCACAGGAATCCTCTCCTACGAGCAGTACTTC,CASSGRPTGILSYEQYF
TRBV3-1/TRBV3-2,TRBJ1-3,-,-,TGTGCCAGCAGCCAAGGGACACCCCCCCCATATTTT,CASSQGTPPPYF
TRBV10-1,TRBJ1-1,-,-,TGCGCCAGCAGTCCAGGGGTCCTCTCGCGCGCTTTCTTT,CASSPGVLSRAFF
TRBV28,TRBJ1-2,-,once,TGTGCCAGCAGGGGAGCTGGGGTGGGACAAGAGGGCTACACCTTC,CASRGAGVGQEGYTF
TRBV25-1,TRBJ2-7,-,-,TGTGCCAGCAGTGTAGCCTACGAGCAGTACTTC,CASSVAYEQYF
TRBV19,TRBJ1-2,-,-,TGTGCCAGTAGTTATGGCGGGAACTATGGCTACACCTTC,CASSYGGNYGYTF
TRBV27,TRBJ1-4,-,-,TGTGCCAGCAGTCCACAAGGGGATGAAAAACTGTTTTTT,CASSPQGDEKLFF
TRBV27,TRBJ1-5,-,-,TGTGCCAGCTCCCTTACGGGGTTTAGCAATCAGCCCCAGCATTTT,CASSLTGFSNQPQHF
TRBV28,TRBJ1-1,-,-,TGTGCCAGCACCTTATCAGGTGGGAACACTGAAGCTTTCTTT,CASTLSGGNTEAFF
TRBV15,TRBJ1-1,-,-,TGTGCCACCAGCAGAGACCGGAGGTCAGGGGCTTTCTTT,CATSRDRRSGAFF
TRBV9,TRBJ1-3,-,-,TGTGATCAAATCTTCAAGGGTCCTGGAAACACCATATATTTT,CDQIFKGPGNTIYF
TRBV4-3,TRBJ1-1,TRBD1,-,TGCGCCAGCAGCCAAGTGGGGACAGGGGATGAAGCTTTCTTT,CASSQVGTGDEAFF
TRBV6-5,TRBJ1-2,-,-,TGTGCCAGCAGTTACCTAAGACAGAATAACTATGGCTACACCTTC,CASSYLRQNNYGYTF
TRBV7-8,TRBJ1-2,-,-,TGTGCCAGCAGCCTAGACAGCAACGGTTATGGCTACACCTTC,CASSLDSNGYGYTF
TRBV5-6,TRBJ1-2,TRBD1,-,TGTGCCAGCAGCTTGCGTCTGAAGGGGGCAACTGAAAACTATGGCTACACCTTC,CASSLRLKGATENYGYTF
TRBV7-9,TRBJ1-3,-,-,TGTGCCAGCAGCCCACTCCCGGGAGCAGCACGGTCTGGAAACACCATATATTTT,CASSPLPGAARSGNTIYF
TRBV5-1,TRBJ2-6,-,-,TGCGCCAGCATGTCCGGGGATGGTGGGGCCAACGTCCTGACTTTC,CASMSGDGGANVLTF
TRBV27,TRBJ2-7,-,once,TGTGCCAGCAGTTTATCGTCAGGTACCGAGCAGTACTTC,CASSLSSGTEQYF